One sample yielded the 27 T cell receptor beta chains listed below, sequenced in a study of shared clonotypes between healthy human individuals. Data came from immunoSEQ multiplex PCR; TCRdb stores just in-frame clones and leaves some out. The sample holds roughly 590,000 clones; 95% to 96% are singletons and the top ten take 0.09% to 0.13%. Cells designated naive CD8 were CD45RO-negative and were positively selected for CCR7, with terminally differentiated effector memory CD45RA+ cells excluded. Sequencing used naive CD8+ T cells sorted from blood. The source is a woman in her twenties or thirties in good health.

The chain is built from TRBV30 and TRBJ1-1; no clear D gene. CDR1 is GTSNPN and CDR2 is SVGIG in the germline V gene (reference sequence). Trimming removed 2 bases at V and 8 bases at J, with 12 bases between. There are 12 residues in the CDR3. CDR3 nucleotide sequence: TGTGCCTGGAGTTTTCTGAACATCGAAGCTTTCTTT. It codes for CAWSFLNIEAFF.

The CDR3 loop is CASSQAPAANYGYTF. Written as DNA, the CDR3 is TGCGCCAGCAGCCAAGCTCCAGCGGCTAACTATGGCTACACCTTC. V is TRBV4-1 and J is TRBJ1-2; D is unresolved. Per the germline V gene, CDR1 is MGHRA and CDR2 is YSYEKL. The CDR3 consists of 15 residues. Trimming removed 1 base from V and 0 bases from J, with 9 bases in between.

This chain joins TRBV28 and TRBJ1-2, with D perhaps TRBD1 (6 bases). The CDR3 length is 13 residues. Germline V gene data show CDR1 as MDHEN and CDR2 as SYDVKM. V gave up 6 bases and J gave up 1 base, with 9 bases separating them. CDR3 nucleotide sequence: TGTGCCAGCAGAGAACAGGGTAACTATGGCTACACCTTC. Translating it yields CASREQGNYGYTF.

The chain recombines TRBV10-3 with TRBJ2-2; D gene unclear. V was shortened by 5 bases and J by 5 bases, with 15 bases between the two germline ends. CDR3 length: 15 amino acids. CDR1 and CDR2 (germline): ENHRY, SYGVKD. This CDR3 is CAISPGPLKTGELFF. The CDR3 bases are TGTGCCATCAGTCCCGGGCCCCTAAAAACCGGGGAGCTGTTTTTT.

J is TRBJ2-1 and V is TRBV9; 8 nucleotides agree with TRBD2. The V and J ends lost 3 bases and 3 bases, in that order; junction bases with no gene match: 5. There are 15 residues in the CDR3. CDR1 and CDR2 from the germline V gene are SGDLS and YYNGEE. CDR3 coding DNA: TGTGCCAGCAGCGCCGGGGGGGCTGACTACAATGAGCAGTTCTTC. Residues: CASSAGGADYNEQFF.

The chain combines TRBV4-1 with TRBJ2-7; D unresolved. Germline CDR1 reads MGHRA; CDR2 reads YSYEKL. This CDR3 region has 14 residues. V gave up 4 bases and J gave up 0 bases, with 10 bases separating them. Here the CDR3 reads CASSLRPSSYEQYF. The CDR3 DNA reads TGCGCCAGCAGCCTTCGCCCGTCCTCCTACGAGCAGTACTTC.

This clone was recorded once. The V and J genes are TRBV6-4 and TRBJ2-1, with D perhaps TRBD2 (6 bases). Trimming shortened V by 0 bases and J by 2 bases, and 8 bases separated the two germline ends. Germline V lookup: CDR1 MRHNA, CDR2 SNTAGT. This CDR3 has 15 amino acids. CDR3 sequence: CASSDSASAYNEQFF. CDR3 DNA: TGTGCCAGCAGTGACTCGGCTAGCGCCTACAATGAGCAGTTCTTC.

About this clone itself: Just one base apart from a much larger clone, this may be a read error. This chain uses TRBV13 with TRBJ2-2; 14 bases match TRBD2. From germline, CDR1 is PRHDT and CDR2 FYEKMQ (reference sequence). The CDR3 totals 16 residues. J gave up 7 bases and V 5 bases, and 6 bases lay outside the gene matches. CDR3 DNA sequence: TGTGCCAGCAGCGCGGGACTAGCGGGAGATGACGGGGAGCTGTTTTTT. The encoded protein is CASSAGLAGDDGELFF.

CDR3 protein: CASSTRQSYEQYF. The CDR3, as DNA: TGTGCCAGCAGCACAAGACAGAGCTACGAGCAGTACTTC. J is TRBJ2-7 and V is TRBV7-6; D possibly corresponds to TRBD1 (5 bases). Germline V CDR1 and CDR2: SGHVS, FNYEAQ. The V end was cut by 5 bases, the J end by 3 bases, with 11 bases between. This CDR3 has 13 residues.

With regard to this clone: The same CDR3 arises from other DNA sequences in this sample as well. This chain uses TRBV5-6 with TRBJ2-7, with D perhaps matching TRBD1 (5 bases). With 3 bases removed from V and 1 base from J, the gap between germline ends came to 8 bases. Per the germline V gene, CDR1 is SGHDT and CDR2 is YYEEEE. This CDR3 is 13 amino acids long. DNA of the CDR3: TGTGCCAGCAGCTCTACAGGATCCTACGAGCAGTACTTC. Translating gives CASSSTGSYEQYF.

The V gene is TRBV9, the J gene TRBJ2-1; D is perhaps TRBD2 (6 bases). From germline, CDR1 is SGDLS and CDR2 YYNGEE. V was shortened by 3 bases and J by 0 bases, with 10 bases between the two germline ends. The CDR3 is 15 amino acids. In DNA form, the CDR3 reads TGTGCCAGCAGCGCTTTAGCGGACTCCTACAATGAGCAGTTCTTC. It yields the protein CASSALADSYNEQFF.

The chain has TRBV2 and TRBJ2-1; the D is unclear. Looked up from germline, CDR1 is SNHLY and CDR2 is FYNNEI. The CDR3 contains 13 residues. V gave up 7 bases and J gave up 0 bases, with 7 bases separating them. CDR3 nucleotides: TGTGCCAGCAAGGATTACTCCTACAATGAGCAGTTCTTC. The encoded protein is CASKDYSYNEQFF.

The rearrangement links TRBV13 to TRBJ2-6, with 10 positions matching TRBD1. The length of the CDR3 is 18 residues. After removal of 4 bases from V and 4 bases from J, the junction contained 10 bases not matched to a gene. CDR1 is PRHDT and CDR2 is FYEKMQ in the germline V gene (reference sequence). The CDR3 DNA follows: TGTGCCAGCAGCTCCCTGACAGGGGGCGTATCCGGGGCCAACGTCCTGACTTTC. Residues: CASSSLTGGVSGANVLTF.

J is TRBJ2-7 and V is TRBV27, with D perhaps TRBD1 or TRBD2 (5 bases each). The V gene's germline CDR1 is MNHEY and CDR2 SMNVEV (reference sequence). This CDR3 contains 13 residues. V shed 8 bases and J shed 3 bases, with 14 bases lying between them. The CDR3 is CASGRDPVYEQYF. CDR3 DNA sequence: TGTGCCAGCGGCCGGGACCCGGTCTACGAGCAGTACTTC.

The V and J genes are TRBV7-6 and TRBJ1-1; no clear D. V lost 4 bases and J lost 1, with 7 bases in between. CDR1 SGHVS and CDR2 FNYEAQ come from the germline V gene. The CDR3 sequence is 13 residues long. CDR3 DNA sequence: TGTGCCAGCAGCTCCAAGGCGAACACTGAAGCTTTCTTT. This codes for CASSSKANTEAFF.

The chain uses TRBV6-1 and TRBJ2-7; maybe TRBD1 (5 bases). Germline V gene sequence: CDR1 MNHNS, CDR2 SASEGT. There are 14 residues in the CDR3. V shed 1 base and J shed 0 bases, with 7 bases lying between them. The CDR3 DNA reads as TGTGCCAGCAGTGAAGGACAGAGCTCCTACGAGCAGTACTTC. Its translation: CASSEGQSSYEQYF.

The chain links TRBV5-1 to TRBJ2-3; 8 positions match TRBD2. The CDR3 spans 16 residues. The junction had 7 bases not matched to a gene; V was cut back by 3 bases and J by 1 base. The germline V gene encodes CDR1 SGHRS and CDR2 YFSETQ. CDR3 residues: CASSSAGAGGTDTQYF. Here the CDR3 DNA reads TGCGCCAGCAGCTCGGCGGGAGCGGGGGGCACAGATACGCAGTATTTT.

Here the CDR3 reads CASIPSGSSYEQYF. As DNA, the CDR3 is TGTGCCAGCATCCCTAGCGGGAGCTCCTACGAGCAGTACTTC. The rearrangement uses TRBV28 and TRBJ2-7; 10 nucleotides match TRBD2. CDR1 is MDHEN and CDR2 is SYDVKM in the germline V gene. V gave up 7 bases and J gave up 0 bases; unmatched junction bases: 3. CDR3 length equals 14 residues.

This clone has just a few counts. The sample holds other DNA sequences that translate to the same CDR3. This chain connects TRBV9 to TRBJ1-1, with 8 bases lining up with TRBD1. V shed 0 bases and J 4 bases; nucleotides not matched to a gene: 2. CDR3 length: 14 amino acids. Germline V gene data show CDR1 as SGDLS and CDR2 as YYNGEE. The CDR3 reads CASSVAGTGTEAFF. CDR3 nucleotide sequence: TGTGCCAGCAGCGTAGCTGGGACAGGCACTGAAGCTTTCTTT.

The rearrangement links TRBV19 to TRBJ1-4; no clear D gene. Trimming took 0 bases from V and 7 from J, leaving 12 bases between them. CDR1 and CDR2 (germline): LNHDA, SQIVND (reference sequence). The CDR3 length is 15 residues. CDR3 residues: CASSIDLEVGEKLFF. In DNA, the CDR3 is TGTGCCAGTAGTATAGATCTGGAAGTCGGTGAAAAACTGTTTTTT.

V usage is TRBV7-9 and J usage is TRBJ2-2; perhaps TRBD1 as D (6 bases). Trimming shortened V by 3 bases and J by 7 bases, and 18 bases separated the two germline ends. The CDR3 contains 16 residues. Germline V CDR1 and CDR2: SEHNR, FQNEAQ (reference sequence). The CDR3 nucleotides are TGTGCCAGCAGCTTGAACAGGGTTTCAACGGTCGGGGAGCTGTTTTTT. Translated, it gives CASSLNRVSTVGELFF.

The chain recombines TRBV5-4 with TRBJ1-2; D gene unclear. V lost 4 bases to trimming and J lost 4 bases, with 17 bases between them. This CDR3 has 15 residues. Looked up from germline, CDR1 is SGHNT and CDR2 is YYREEE (reference sequence). The CDR3 reads CASSVGRAAGYGYTF. The CDR3 nucleotides are TGTGCCAGCAGCGTTGGGAGGGCCGCTGGCTATGGCTACACCTTC.

This sequence joins TRBV27 and TRBJ1-4; D gene ambiguous. The V gene's germline CDR1 is MNHEY and CDR2 SMNVEV (reference sequence). This CDR3 has 15 residues. Trimming removed 5 bases from V and 9 bases from J, with 19 bases in between. CDR3 loop: CASSLLREREKKLFF. The DNA for the CDR3 is TGTGCCAGCAGTCTCCTCCGTGAAAGGGAAAAAAAACTGTTTTTT.

In the case of this clone: Germline and junction disagree at one end, which may indicate a read error. The V call is TRBV5-6, the J call TRBJ1-4; unclear D gene. Germline CDR1 and CDR2: SGHDT and YYEEEE. This CDR3 has 13 residues. As DNA, the CDR3 is TGTGCCACCAGCCGTGGAACTAATGAAAAACTGTTTTTT. Residues: CATSRGTNEKLFF.

V and J are TRBV13 and TRBJ2-1; D unclear. Germline CDR1 reads PRHDT; CDR2 reads FYEKMQ (reference sequence). The CDR3 is 11 residues long. Between the trimmed V and J ends, which lost 0 bases and 15 bases, there was a span of 9 bases. This CDR3 reads CASSLGRLRFF. In DNA, the CDR3 is TGTGCCAGCAGCTTAGGGAGATTACGGTTCTTC.

The chain links TRBV11-2 to TRBJ1-2, with D hard to call. The CDR3 length is 16 residues. V was cut by 4 bases and J by 7 bases, with 22 bases left in between. The V gene's germline CDR1 is SGHAT and CDR2 FQNNGV. The CDR3 DNA reads TGTGCCAGCAGCTCCCCGGTTGGAGGGCTAAAGGGTGGCTACACCTTC. Protein: CASSSPVGGLKGGYTF.

In DNA form, the CDR3 reads TGTGCCAGTAGTACGGACAGGGAGGACACCGGGGAGCTGTTTTTT. It translates to CASSTDREDTGELFF. This rearrangement joins TRBV19 to TRBJ2-2; TRBD1 matches 8 bases. This CDR3 has 15 amino acids. Trimming removed 4 bases from V and 3 bases from J; junction bases left unmatched: 4. The V gene's germline CDR1 is LNHDA and CDR2 SQIVND (reference sequence).